This T cell receptor beta chain emerged from a study of blood T cells in healthy people across ages. For the second PCR, which ran for about 6 to 11 cycles, a sample-barcoded 5' primer and a J-beta primer mix were used. The template-switch adaptor, which had 12 random nucleotides, put a tag on each cDNA molecule. TCRdb re-analysed the 5' RACE reads in MiXCR, keeping a single row per CDR3 protein. The sample consists of approximately 770,000 distinct CDR3 sequences, about 62% of them appearing once. As for this clonotype: Its antigen is not identified.

General study points: Observed TCR beta diversity per million T cells went down as age went up. This fall followed a roughly linear course with age. The study found TCR beta diversity correlated strongly with naive T cell percentage.

The CDR3 loop spans 14 amino acids. The V gene's germline CDR1 is SGDLS and CDR2 YYNGEE. The ends were cut back, 3 bases at V and 5 bases at J, with 12 bases in the middle. The TCR sequence derives from a man aged 25-45 years in good health. The source material was blood. The rearrangement links TRBV9 to TRBJ2-1; either TRBD1 or TRBD2 may fit D (5 bases each). CDR3 nucleotide sequence: TGTGCCAGCAGCGCCGGGACCTACGACAATGAGCAGTTCTTC. It encodes CASSAGTYDNEQFF.